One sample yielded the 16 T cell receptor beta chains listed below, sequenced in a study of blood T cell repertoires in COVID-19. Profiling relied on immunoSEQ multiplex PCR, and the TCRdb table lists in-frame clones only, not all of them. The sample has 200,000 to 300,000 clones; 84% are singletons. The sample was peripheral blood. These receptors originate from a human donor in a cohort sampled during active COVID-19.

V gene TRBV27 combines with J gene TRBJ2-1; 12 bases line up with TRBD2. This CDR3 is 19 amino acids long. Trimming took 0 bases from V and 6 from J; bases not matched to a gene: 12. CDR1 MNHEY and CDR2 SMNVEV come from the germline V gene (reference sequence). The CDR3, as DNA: TGTGCCAGCAGTTTATCTCGGCTAGCGGGAGGGCCGGGTCGCAATGAGCAGTTCTTC. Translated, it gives CASSLSRLAGGPGRNEQFF.

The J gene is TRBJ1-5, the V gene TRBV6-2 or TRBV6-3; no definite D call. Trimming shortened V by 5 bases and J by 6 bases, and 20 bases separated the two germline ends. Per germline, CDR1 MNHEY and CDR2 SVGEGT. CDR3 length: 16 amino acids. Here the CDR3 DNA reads TGTGCCAGCAGTGCAGAGGTTGGCGTGCAAGGTCAGCCCCAGCATTTT. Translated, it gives CASSAEVGVQGQPQHF.

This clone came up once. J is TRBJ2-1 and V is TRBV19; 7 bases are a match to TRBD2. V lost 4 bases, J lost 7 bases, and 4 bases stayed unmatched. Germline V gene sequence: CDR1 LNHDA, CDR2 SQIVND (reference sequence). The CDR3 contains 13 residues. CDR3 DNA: TGTGCCAGTAGTAGGTGGGGGGGGAATGAGCAGTTCTTC. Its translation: CASSRWGGNEQFF.

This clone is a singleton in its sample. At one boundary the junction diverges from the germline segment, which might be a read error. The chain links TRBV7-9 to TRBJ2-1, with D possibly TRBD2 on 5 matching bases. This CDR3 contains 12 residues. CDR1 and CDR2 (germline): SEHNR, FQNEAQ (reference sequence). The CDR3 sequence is CASSLVDYTGVF. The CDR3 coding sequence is TGTGCCAGCAGCTTAGTAGACTATACCGGGGTCTTC.

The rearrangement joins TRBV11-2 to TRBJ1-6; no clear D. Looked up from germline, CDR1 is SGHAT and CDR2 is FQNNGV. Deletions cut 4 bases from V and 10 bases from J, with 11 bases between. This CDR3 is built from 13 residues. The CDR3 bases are TGTGCCAGCAGCTGGCAGGCGAACTCACCCCTCCACTTT. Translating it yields CASSWQANSPLHF.

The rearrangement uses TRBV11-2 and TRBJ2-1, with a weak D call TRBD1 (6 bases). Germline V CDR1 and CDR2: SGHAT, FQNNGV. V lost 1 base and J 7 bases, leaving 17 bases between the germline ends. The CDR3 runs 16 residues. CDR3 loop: CASSLVYRDTGNEQFF. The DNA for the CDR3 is TGTGCCAGCAGCTTAGTGTACAGGGACACGGGGAATGAGCAGTTCTTC. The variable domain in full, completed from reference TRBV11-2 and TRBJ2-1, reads EAGVAQSPRYKIIEKRQSVAFWCNPISGHATLYWYQQILGQGPKLLIQFQNNGVVDDSQLPKDRFSAERLKGVDSTLKIQPAKLEDSAVYLCASSLVYRDTGNEQFFGPGTRLTVL.

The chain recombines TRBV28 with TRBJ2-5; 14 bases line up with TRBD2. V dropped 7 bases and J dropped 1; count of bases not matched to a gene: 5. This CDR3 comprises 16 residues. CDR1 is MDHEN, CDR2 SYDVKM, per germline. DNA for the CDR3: TGTGCCAGCAAAATAGGACTAGCGGGGGGCCAAGAGACCCAGTACTTC. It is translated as CASKIGLAGGQETQYF. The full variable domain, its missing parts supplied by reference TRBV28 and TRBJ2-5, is DVKVTQSSRYLVKRTGEKVFLECVQDMDHENMFWYRQDPGLGLRLIYFSYDVKMKEKGDIPEGYSVSREKKERFSLILESASTNQTSMYLCASKIGLAGGQETQYFGPGTRLLVL.

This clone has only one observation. The CDR3 is CASRRTENSPLHF. CDR3 DNA: TGTGCCAGCAGAAGGACAGAGAATTCACCCCTCCACTTT. The gene calls are TRBV2 and TRBJ1-6; D is possibly TRBD1 (6 bases). Germline values: CDR1 SNHLY, CDR2 FYNNEI. The CDR3 runs to 13 residues. Trimming pared 6 bases from V and 7 bases from J, leaving 10 bases between.

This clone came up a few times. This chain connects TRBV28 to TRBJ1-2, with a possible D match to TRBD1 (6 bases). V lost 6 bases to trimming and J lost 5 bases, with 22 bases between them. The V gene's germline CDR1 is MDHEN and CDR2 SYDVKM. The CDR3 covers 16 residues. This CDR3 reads CASSQPAGGPLYGYTF. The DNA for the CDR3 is TGTGCCAGCAGCCAGCCGGCGGGGGGGCCTCTATATGGCTACACCTTC.

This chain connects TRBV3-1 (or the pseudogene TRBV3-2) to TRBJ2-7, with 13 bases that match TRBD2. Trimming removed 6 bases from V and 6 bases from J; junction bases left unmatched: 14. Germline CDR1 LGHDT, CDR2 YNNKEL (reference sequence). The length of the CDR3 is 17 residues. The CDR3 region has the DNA TGTGCCAGCAGTTATGGACTAGCGGGAGTGGGTCGGGCCGAGCAGTACTTC. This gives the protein CASSYGLAGVGRAEQYF.

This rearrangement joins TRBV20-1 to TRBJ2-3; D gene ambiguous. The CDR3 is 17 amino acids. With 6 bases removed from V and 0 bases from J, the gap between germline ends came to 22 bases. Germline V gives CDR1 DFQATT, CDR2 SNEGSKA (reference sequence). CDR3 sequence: CSASQILVAGSTDTQYF. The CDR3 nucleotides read TGCAGTGCGAGTCAAATATTGGTAGCCGGAAGCACAGATACGCAGTATTTT.

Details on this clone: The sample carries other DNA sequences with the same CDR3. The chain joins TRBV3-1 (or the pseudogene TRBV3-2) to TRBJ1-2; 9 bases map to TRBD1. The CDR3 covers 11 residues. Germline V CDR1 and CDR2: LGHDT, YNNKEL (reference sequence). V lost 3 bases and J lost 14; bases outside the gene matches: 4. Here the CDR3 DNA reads TGTGCCAGCAGCCAGAACAGGGGGCGGACCTTC. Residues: CASSQNRGRTF.

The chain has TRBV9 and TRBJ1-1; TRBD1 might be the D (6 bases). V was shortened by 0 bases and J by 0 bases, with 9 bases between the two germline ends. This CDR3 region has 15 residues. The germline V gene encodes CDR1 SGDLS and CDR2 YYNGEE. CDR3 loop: CASSVEGVMNTEAFF. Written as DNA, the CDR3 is TGTGCCAGCAGCGTAGAGGGGGTGATGAACACTGAAGCTTTCTTT.

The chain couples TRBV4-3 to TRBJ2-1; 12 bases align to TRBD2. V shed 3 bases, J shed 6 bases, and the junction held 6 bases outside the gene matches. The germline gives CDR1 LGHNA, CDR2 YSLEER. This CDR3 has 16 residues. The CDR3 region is CASSHPSGGASNEQFF. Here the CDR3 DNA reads TGCGCCAGCAGCCACCCTAGCGGGGGGGCCTCCAATGAGCAGTTCTTC.

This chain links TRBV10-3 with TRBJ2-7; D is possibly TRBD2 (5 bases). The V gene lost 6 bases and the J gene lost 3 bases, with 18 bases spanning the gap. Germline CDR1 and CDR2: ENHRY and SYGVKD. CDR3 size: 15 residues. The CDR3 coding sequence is TGTGCCATCAGCTTAGCCAGAGGGAAAAACTACGAGCAGTACTTC. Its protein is CAISLARGKNYEQYF.

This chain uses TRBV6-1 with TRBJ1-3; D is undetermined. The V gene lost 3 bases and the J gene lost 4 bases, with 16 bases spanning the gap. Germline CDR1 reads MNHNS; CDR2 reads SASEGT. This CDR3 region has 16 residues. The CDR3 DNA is TGTGCCAGCAGTGACCCCAGGTCTATATCCGGAAACACCATATATTTT. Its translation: CASSDPRSISGNTIYF.